The table lists the clone carrying this TCR beta chain with many counts. Its antigen is currently unknown. Fresh peripheral blood, about 9.9 ml, yielded the PBMCs. This sample is drawn from a study of T cells in Graves' hyperthyroidism and ophthalmopathy. Study-wide points: A median about 6.5 months before onset, the model predicted ophthalmopathy. A 13 V-J signature model discriminated ophthalmopathy versus stable hyperthyroidism. Most thyroid clonotypes with frequency above 0.001 were detected in blood.

V lost 0 bases, J lost 3 bases, and 9 bases lay in between. The germline gives CDR1 MNHEY, CDR2 SVGAGI. The CDR3 covers 14 residues. TCR beta CDR3 sequences were amplified from RNA transcripts. The HTBI set primed first-round TCR CDR3 RT-PCR. MiXCR was run by TCRdb on the multiplex PCR reads, yielding one entry per CDR3 protein. Among about 640,000 distinct CDR3 sequences listed, 20% to 25% were seen once. The chain carries TRBV6-5 and TRBJ2-7; D ambiguous. The specimen sequenced was blood. This clonotype originated in a man aged 30 to 39 with Graves' ophthalmopathy. The CDR3 loop reads CASSYSIGRYEQYF. Here the CDR3 DNA reads TGTGCCAGCAGTTACTCGATAGGGCGCTACGAGCAGTACTTC.